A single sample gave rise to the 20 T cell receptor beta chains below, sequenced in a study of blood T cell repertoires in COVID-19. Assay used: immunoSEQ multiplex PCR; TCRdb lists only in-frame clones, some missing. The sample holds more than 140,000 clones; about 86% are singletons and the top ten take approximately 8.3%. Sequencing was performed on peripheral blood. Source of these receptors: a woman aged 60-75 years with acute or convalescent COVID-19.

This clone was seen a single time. CDR3 nucleotide sequence: TGTGCCATCAGCGTGATTGACGGAGTCAACACCGGGGAGCTGTTTTTT. Translation gives CAISVIDGVNTGELFF. The chain couples TRBV10-3 to TRBJ2-2; D is uncertain. Trimming took off 6 bases at V and 2 bases at J, with 16 bases between the two ends. This CDR3 region has 16 residues. Germline V lookup: CDR1 ENHRY, CDR2 SYGVKD.

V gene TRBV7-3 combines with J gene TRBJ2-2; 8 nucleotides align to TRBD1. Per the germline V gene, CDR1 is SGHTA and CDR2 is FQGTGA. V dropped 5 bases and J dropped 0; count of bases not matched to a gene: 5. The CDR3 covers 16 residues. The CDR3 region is CASSPQGATNTGELFF. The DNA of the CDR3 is TGTGCCAGCAGCCCCCAGGGGGCGACGAACACCGGGGAGCTGTTTTTT.

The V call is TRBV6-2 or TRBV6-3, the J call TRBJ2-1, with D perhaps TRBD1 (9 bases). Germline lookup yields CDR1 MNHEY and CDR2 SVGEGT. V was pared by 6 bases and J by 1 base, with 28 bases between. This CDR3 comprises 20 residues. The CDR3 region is CASSLLGTGISGASYNEQFF. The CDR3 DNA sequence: TGTGCCAGCAGCCTACTCGGGACAGGGATTAGCGGGGCATCCTACAATGAGCAGTTCTTC.

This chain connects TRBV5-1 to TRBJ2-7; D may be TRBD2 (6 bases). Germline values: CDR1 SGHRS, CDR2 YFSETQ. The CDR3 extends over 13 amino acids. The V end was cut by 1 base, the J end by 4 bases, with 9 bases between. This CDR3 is CASSLSSGYEQYF. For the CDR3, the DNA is TGCGCCAGCAGCTTGAGCAGCGGGTACGAGCAGTACTTC.

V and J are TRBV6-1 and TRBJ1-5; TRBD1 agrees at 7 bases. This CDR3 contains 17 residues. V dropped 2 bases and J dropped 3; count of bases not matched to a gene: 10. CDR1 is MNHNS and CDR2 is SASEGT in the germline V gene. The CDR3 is CASSERSTGWPNQPQHF. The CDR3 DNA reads TGTGCCAGCAGTGAACGCTCGACAGGGTGGCCCAATCAGCCCCAGCATTTT.

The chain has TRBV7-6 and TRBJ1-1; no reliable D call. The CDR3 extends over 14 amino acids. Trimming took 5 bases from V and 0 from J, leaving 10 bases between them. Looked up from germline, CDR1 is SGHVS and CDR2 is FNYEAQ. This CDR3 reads CASSLTYMNTEAFF. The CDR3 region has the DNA TGTGCCAGCAGCCTTACGTACATGAACACTGAAGCTTTCTTT.

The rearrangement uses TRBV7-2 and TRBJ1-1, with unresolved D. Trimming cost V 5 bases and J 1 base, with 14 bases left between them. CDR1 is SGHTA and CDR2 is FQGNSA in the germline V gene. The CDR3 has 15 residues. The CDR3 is CASSPREEGNTEAFF. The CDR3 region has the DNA TGTGCCAGCAGCCCCCGGGAGGAGGGGAACACTGAAGCTTTCTTT.

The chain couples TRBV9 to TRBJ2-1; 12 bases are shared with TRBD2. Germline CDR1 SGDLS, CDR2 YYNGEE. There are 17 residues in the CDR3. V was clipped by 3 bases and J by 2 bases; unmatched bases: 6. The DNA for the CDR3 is TGTGCCAGCAGCGACAGCAGACTAGCGGGGGCCTACAATGAGCAGTTCTTC. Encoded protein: CASSDSRLAGAYNEQFF.

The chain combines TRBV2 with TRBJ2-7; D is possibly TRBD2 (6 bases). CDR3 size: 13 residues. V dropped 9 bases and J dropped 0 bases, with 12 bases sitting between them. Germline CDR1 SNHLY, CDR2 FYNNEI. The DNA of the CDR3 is TGTGCCAGTCTCCGGGAGCTCTCCTACGAGCAGTACTTC. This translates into CASLRELSYEQYF.

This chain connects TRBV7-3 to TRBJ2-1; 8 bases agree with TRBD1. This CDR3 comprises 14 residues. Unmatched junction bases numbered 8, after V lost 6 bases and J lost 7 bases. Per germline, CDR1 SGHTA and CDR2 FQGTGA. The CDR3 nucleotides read TGTGCCAGCAGTAAGACAGGGGTCGGGAATGAGCAGTTCTTC. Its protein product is CASSKTGVGNEQFF.

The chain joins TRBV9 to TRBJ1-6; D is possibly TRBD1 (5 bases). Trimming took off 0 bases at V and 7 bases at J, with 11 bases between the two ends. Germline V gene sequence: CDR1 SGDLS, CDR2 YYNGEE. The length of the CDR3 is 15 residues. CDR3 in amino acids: CASSVGRGKNSPLHF. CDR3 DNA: TGTGCCAGCAGCGTAGGGAGGGGTAAGAATTCACCCCTCCACTTT.

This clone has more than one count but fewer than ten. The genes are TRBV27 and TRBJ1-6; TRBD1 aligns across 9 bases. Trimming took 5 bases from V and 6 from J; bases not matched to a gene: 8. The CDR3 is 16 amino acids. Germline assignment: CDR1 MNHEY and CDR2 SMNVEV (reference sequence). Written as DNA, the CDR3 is TGTGCCAGCAGTGCACGACAGGGGGGGGCTAATTCACCCCTCCACTTT. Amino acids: CASSARQGGANSPLHF.

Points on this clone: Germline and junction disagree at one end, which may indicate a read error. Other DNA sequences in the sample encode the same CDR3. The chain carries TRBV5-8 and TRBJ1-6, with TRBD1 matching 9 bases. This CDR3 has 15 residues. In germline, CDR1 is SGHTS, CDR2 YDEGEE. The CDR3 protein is CASSSSGTGLSPLHF. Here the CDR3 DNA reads TGTGCTAGCAGCTCCTCCGGGACAGGGTTATCACCCCTCCACTTT.

The CDR3 sequence: CASSLEVGGRLRTDTQYF. The CDR3 DNA is TGTGCCAGCAGCTTAGAGGTGGGGGGGCGGCTGCGCACAGATACGCAGTATTTT. The chain carries TRBV11-3 and TRBJ2-3, with D tentatively TRBD2 (7 bases). The CDR3 has 18 amino acids. Germline loops: CDR1 SGHNT, CDR2 YENEEA. V was pared by 0 bases and J by 1 base, with 17 bases between.

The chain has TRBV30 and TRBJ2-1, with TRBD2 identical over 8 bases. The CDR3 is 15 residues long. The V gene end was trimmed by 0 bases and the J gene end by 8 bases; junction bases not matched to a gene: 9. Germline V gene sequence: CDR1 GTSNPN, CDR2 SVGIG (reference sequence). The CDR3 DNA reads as TGTGCCTGGAGTGTGGGACGGGGGGGCCTCGATGAGCAGTTCTTC. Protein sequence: CAWSVGRGGLDEQFF.

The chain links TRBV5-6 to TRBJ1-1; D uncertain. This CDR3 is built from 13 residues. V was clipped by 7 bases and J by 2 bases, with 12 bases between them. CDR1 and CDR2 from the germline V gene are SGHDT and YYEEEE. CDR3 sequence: CASAGTLNTEAFF. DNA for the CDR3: TGTGCCAGCGCTGGTACTCTCAACACTGAAGCTTTCTTT. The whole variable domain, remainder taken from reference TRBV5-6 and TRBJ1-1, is DAGVTQSPTHLIKTRGQQVTLRCSPKSGHDTVSWYQQALGQGPQFIFQYYEEEERQRGNFPDRFSGHQFPNYSSELNVNALLLGDSALYLCASAGTLNTEAFFGQGTRLTVV.

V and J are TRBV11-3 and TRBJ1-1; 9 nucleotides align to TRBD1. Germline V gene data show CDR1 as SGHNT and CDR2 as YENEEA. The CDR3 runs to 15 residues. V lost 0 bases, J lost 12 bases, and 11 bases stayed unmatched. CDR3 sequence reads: CASSLDQRTGVMTFF. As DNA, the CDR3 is TGTGCCAGCAGCTTAGATCAGCGGACAGGGGTAATGACTTTCTTT. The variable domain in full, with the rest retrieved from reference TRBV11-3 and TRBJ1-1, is EAGVVQSPRYKIIEKKQPVAFWCNPISGHNTLYWYLQNLGQGPELLIRYENEEAVDDSQLPKDRFSAERLKGVDSTLKIQPAELGDSAVYLCASSLDQRTGVMTFFGQGTRLTVV.

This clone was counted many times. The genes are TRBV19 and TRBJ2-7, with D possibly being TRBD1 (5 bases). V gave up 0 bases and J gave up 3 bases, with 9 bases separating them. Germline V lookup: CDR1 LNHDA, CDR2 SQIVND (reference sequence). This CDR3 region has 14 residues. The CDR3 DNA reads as TGTGCCAGTAGTATAGAAGGGGCAAGCTACGAGCAGTACTTC. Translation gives CASSIEGASYEQYF.

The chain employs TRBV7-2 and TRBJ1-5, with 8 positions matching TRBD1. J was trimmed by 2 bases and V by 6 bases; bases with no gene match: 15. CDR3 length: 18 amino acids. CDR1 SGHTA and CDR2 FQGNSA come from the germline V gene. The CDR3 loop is CASSFRSLGQGGNQPQHF. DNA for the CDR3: TGTGCCAGCAGTTTCCGCTCTCTCGGACAGGGCGGCAATCAGCCCCAGCATTTT.

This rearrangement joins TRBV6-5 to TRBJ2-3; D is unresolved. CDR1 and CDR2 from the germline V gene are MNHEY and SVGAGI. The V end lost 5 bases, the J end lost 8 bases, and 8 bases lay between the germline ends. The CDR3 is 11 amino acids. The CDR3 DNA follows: TGTGCCAGCAGTCCAGGTTCTACGCAGTATTTT. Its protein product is CASSPGSTQYF.